This T cell receptor beta chain was observed in a study of T-cell memory formation after mild COVID-19. The overall study: TCR clusters mostly belonged to single donors. Points from the study as a whole: Researchers could not confirm that second-wave clones peaking on day 37 targeted SARS-CoV-2. Clones that contracted clustered mainly in CM and EM if CD4+ and in EMRA if CD8+.

Germline CDR1 reads SGHTA; CDR2 reads FQGNSA. The ends lost 5 bases at V and 5 bases at J; junction bases unmatched: 11. The CDR3 consists of 16 residues. Of note for this clonotype: Its antigen remains unknown.

TCRdb recomputed calls from the 5' RACE reads with MiXCR, one row per CDR3 protein. The data contain 550,000 to 700,000 distinct CDR3 sequences, roughly 18% of them singletons. The sequenced sample consisted of PBMCs or a T cell subset sorted from them (not recorded which). The chain links TRBV7-2 to TRBJ2-5, with 10 bases fitting TRBD2. The TCR originated in an adult woman who had mild COVID-19 (a few samples of this study predate the infection). Cell type and time point are not known. For the CDR3, the DNA is TGTGCCAGCAGCCAAACTAGCGGGATCGTGGGCGAGACCCAGTACTTC. Translation gives CASSQTSGIVGETQYF.